This TCR beta chain appears in the sequencing data of a study of identical twins. The study's findings and limits: In drawing conclusions, the study used cross-sectional statistical analysis and did not follow the same donors. Insertions were fewer in abundant cord blood beta clonotypes, whereas memory repertoires showed none of this pattern. Analyses based on zero insertions could be partly confounded by invariant MAIT and iNKT cells.

No donor was unhealthy or non-Caucasian. The table lists this clonotype with a few counts. The antigen is unknown. The CDR3 has 16 amino acids. After removal of 3 bases from V and 0 bases from J, the junction contained 8 bases not matched to a gene. Germline values: CDR1 LGHNA, CDR2 YNFKEQ. One entry per CDR3 protein results from TCRdb running MiXCR on the 5' RACE reads. Of more than 400,000 distinct CDR3 sequences listed, roughly 15% are singletons. The sample was also reused in another study, on yellow fever vaccine responses in identical twins.

Sequencing input: CD4+ T cells sorted from blood. The source is a woman aged 18-29 years in good health. The chain has TRBV4-2 and TRBJ2-7, with 7 bases that match TRBD2. The CDR3 sequence: CASSQTARGVSYEQYV. The CDR3 nucleotides are TGTGCCAGCAGCCAGACTGCCCGGGGGGTCTCCTACGAGCAGTACGTC.